The clone carrying this TCR beta chain was counted many times. Its antigen is not known. TCRdb ran MiXCR on the 5' RACE reads and lists one entry per CDR3 protein. Of roughly 630,000 distinct CDR3 sequences listed, 7.1% are singletons. Every one of the donors was a healthy Caucasian. The CDR3 is made up of 14 amino acids. In germline, CDR1 is SGDLS, CDR2 YYNGEE. V was shortened by 4 bases and J by 2 bases, with 12 bases between the two germline ends. The data belong to a study of identical twins. Broader study findings: Low generation probability was overrepresented in out-of-frame alpha sequences shared by twins. Memory repertoires lacked the insertion deficit that abundant cord blood beta clonotypes showed. It was out-of-frame TCR alpha sharing in monozygotic twins that models underestimated.

The same sample was also studied in work on yellow fever vaccine responses in identical twins.

V usage is TRBV9 and J usage is TRBJ2-5; no clear D gene. The clonotype comes from a woman under 30 in good health. Sample: PBMCs. For the CDR3, the DNA is TGTGCCAGCAGCCTCCTAGGAGAACAAGAGACCCAGTACTTC. It specifies CASSLLGEQETQYF.